The next 11 T cell receptor beta chains were all read from a single sample in a study of memory CD4+ T cells and cytomegalovirus serostatus. Assay used: immunoSEQ multiplex PCR; TCRdb lists only in-frame clones, some missing. The profile shows 35,000 to 45,000 clones, about three quarters of them singletons. The sort gate was single viable CD3+CD4+CD8-CD45RO+ cells for memory CD4+ T cells. The sequenced material came from memory CD4+ T cells from blood. The source of these receptors is an adult in good health and CMV-seronegative.

V is TRBV7-9 and J is TRBJ2-5, with no clear D. CDR1 is SEHNR, CDR2 FQNEAQ, per germline (reference sequence). The V end lost 2 bases, the J end lost 1 base, and 5 bases lay between the germline ends. The length of the CDR3 is 13 residues. In DNA form, the CDR3 reads TGTGCCAGCAGCTTAATAGTCCAAGAGACCCAGTACTTC. It codes for CASSLIVQETQYF.

The J gene is TRBJ2-5, the V gene TRBV6-1; 13 bases align to TRBD2. With V trimmed by 6 bases and J by 5 bases, 3 bases remained unmatched. CDR1 and CDR2 from the germline V gene are MNHNS and SASEGT. The CDR3 runs to 14 residues. The CDR3 protein is CASRLLAGGETQYF. The CDR3, as DNA: TGTGCCAGCAGATTACTAGCGGGGGGGGAGACCCAGTACTTC.

The gene calls are TRBV12-2 and TRBJ1-2; TRBD1, as called in the table, went unchecked against the DNA. TRBV12-2 is described as a pseudogene. This CDR3 has 13 amino acids. CDR3 bases: TGTGCAAGTCGCTTAGCGTCCCCATATGGCTACACCTTC. Residues: CASRLASPYGYTF.

This chain uses TRBV2 with TRBJ2-1; D perhaps matches TRBD1 (7 bases). V was clipped by 11 bases and J by 8 bases, with 22 bases between them. Germline V gene sequence: CDR1 SNHLY, CDR2 FYNNEI. CDR3 length equals 14 residues. CDR3 coding DNA: TGTGCCGGCCATACGGACAGGAGGGTAGATGAGCAGTTCTTC. Encoded protein: CAGHTDRRVDEQFF.

As DNA, the CDR3 is TGCGCCAGCAGCCAAGGTAGCGGGGGGCTCAGCTCCTACAATGAGCAGTTCTTC. Translating gives CASSQGSGGLSSYNEQFF. The V and J genes are TRBV4-1 and TRBJ2-1; 10 bases fit TRBD2. With 1 base clipped from V and 0 bases from J, the junction kept 6 bases outside the gene matches. Germline loops: CDR1 MGHRA, CDR2 YSYEKL. This CDR3 is built from 18 residues.

The chain recombines TRBV5-4 with TRBJ2-2; D is perhaps TRBD1 (6 bases). In germline, CDR1 is SGHNT, CDR2 YYREEE (reference sequence). Trimming left V 4 bases short and J 6 bases short, with 10 bases between. The length of the CDR3 is 13 residues. CDR3 DNA: TGTGCCAGCAGCAACAGGGATGCCGGGGAGCTGTTTTTT. This translates into CASSNRDAGELFF.

The CDR3 bases are TGTGCCTGGCGGGACAGGGGCGAAGGAAATGGCTACACCTTC. Its translation is CAWRDRGEGNGYTF. The rearrangement joins TRBV30 to TRBJ1-2; TRBD1 aligns across 10 bases. With 5 bases clipped from V and 6 bases from J, the junction kept 9 bases outside the gene matches. The CDR3 length is 14 residues. Looked up from germline, CDR1 is GTSNPN and CDR2 is SVGIG (reference sequence).

This chain uses TRBV10-1 with TRBJ1-1, with D perhaps TRBD1 (5 bases). V was cut by 4 bases and J by 4 bases, with 10 bases left in between. In germline, CDR1 is WNHNN, CDR2 SYGVQD (reference sequence). The CDR3 covers 13 residues. Here the CDR3 reads CASSGGGITEAFF. The CDR3 DNA reads as TGCGCCAGCAGTGGTGGGGGAATCACTGAAGCTTTCTTT.

The gene calls are TRBV11-3 and TRBJ1-5, with no clear D. The germline V gene has CDR1 SGHNT and CDR2 YENEEA. The length of the CDR3 is 13 residues. Deletions cut 0 bases from V and 5 bases from J, with 5 bases between. The CDR3: CASSLEMDQPQHF. The CDR3 bases are TGTGCCAGCAGCTTAGAGATGGATCAGCCCCAGCATTTT.

The J gene is TRBJ2-3, the V gene TRBV11-2, with 7 bases aligning to TRBD1. The V and J ends lost 1 base and 2 bases, in that order; junction bases with no gene match: 6. Germline V gene data show CDR1 as SGHAT and CDR2 as FQNNGV. This CDR3 has 16 residues. The CDR3 loop is CASSLGDSANTDTQYF. The CDR3 bases are TGTGCCAGCAGCTTAGGGGACAGCGCAAACACAGATACGCAGTATTTT.

This chain joins TRBV7-2 and TRBJ1-4, with 7 positions matching TRBD1. V trimming: 5 bases; J trimming: 8 bases; junction bases outside the gene matches: 5. The CDR3 covers 13 residues. Germline CDR1 and CDR2: SGHTA and FQGNSA. The CDR3 DNA reads TGTGCCAGCAGCCTCGGACAGGCAGAAAAACTGTTTTTT. Translation: CASSLGQAEKLFF.